This is a list of T cell receptor beta chains from one sample in a study of beta chain features in type 1 diabetes. Clones were read by immunoSEQ multiplex PCR, and TCRdb kept only the in-frame ones, dropping some. The profile shows about 650,000 clones, over 10% of them singletons. Sequencing input: naive CD4+ T cells from blood. The receptor source for this set is a man in his thirties or forties with type 1 diabetes. Both conserved end residues are part of each CDR3.

CDR3aa	j_gene	v_gene	len
CASSHDGTQETQYF	TRBJ2-5	TRBV6-1	14
CASSLGDSSYNSPLHF	TRBJ1-6	TRBV7-9	16
CASSLGEASTYEQYF	TRBJ2-7	TRBV6-5	15
CAIRDNQGYTF	TRBJ1-2	TRBV10-3	11
CASSHYFRDTINYGYTF	TRBJ1-2	TRBV4-3	17
CASSSKVRTGVRETQYF	TRBJ2-5	TRBV2	17
CASSLERGFTDTQYF	TRBJ2-3	TRBV2	15
CASSLEGGGTDTQYF	TRBJ2-3	TRBV4-3	15
CASNPTDSSYNEQFF	TRBJ2-1	TRBV19	15
CASSLGNGLNSNQPQHF	TRBJ1-5	TRBV7-6	17
CASSDRTGPAGYTF	TRBJ1-2	TRBV9	14
CASSSGSLTDTQYF	TRBJ2-3	TRBV9	14
CASSPGQGYEQYF	TRBJ2-7	TRBV28	13
CASSLGPQNTEAFF	TRBJ1-1	TRBV7-2	14
CATSREVGLAGGPPFF	TRBJ2-1	TRBV15	16
CASSSGTSGETQYF	TRBJ2-5	TRBV5-1	14
CASSFGLPGNTEAFF	TRBJ1-1	TRBV7-9	15
CSVGAGASANYGYTF	TRBJ1-2	TRBV29-1	15
CASSLVEQETQYF	TRBJ2-5	TRBV7-6	13
CASSPDRGQETQYF	TRBJ2-5	TRBV4-2	14
CAWGAASKQFF	TRBJ2-1	TRBV30	11
CASSLSYNEQFF	TRBJ2-1	TRBV11-2	12
CAWRTGPGYTF	TRBJ1-2	TRBV30	11
CAWSEGGRRSPLHF	TRBJ1-6	TRBV30	14
CSASNGGIGHF	TRBJ1-6	TRBV20-1	11
CAPTGDREHNEQFF	TRBJ2-1	TRBV5-4	14
CATSRGGTGVLNTEAFF	TRBJ1-1	TRBV15	17
CASSQDLLAGGTSYNEQFF	TRBJ2-1	TRBV4-3	19
CASSLGPTYEQYF	TRBJ2-7	TRBV5-1	13
CASSLTETQYF	TRBJ2-5	TRBV7-2	11
CASSRGQSIQPQHF	TRBJ1-5	TRBV6-5	14
CASRTNGGAQGETQYF	TRBJ2-5	TRBV27	16
CASSPGTGETGELFF	TRBJ2-2	TRBV16	15
CASSHWDTSIVALHF	TRBJ1-6	TRBV7-9	15
CASRPTDMGMQYF	TRBJ2-7	TRBV6-1	13
CASTPARANYGYTF	TRBJ1-2	TRBV9	14
CAISDGRVGEKLFF	TRBJ1-4	TRBV10-3	14
CASTPYGANVLTF	TRBJ2-6	TRBV19	13
CASSIDPASGAGNEQFF	TRBJ2-1	TRBV19	17
CASSMDRGVYEQYF	TRBJ2-7	TRBV27	14
CASSKGTVQETQYF	TRBJ2-5	TRBV11-2	14
CASSEQGVSTDTQYF	TRBJ2-3	TRBV2	15
CASTGTTGGEQYF	TRBJ2-7	TRBV2	13
CASSPIQSSYNSPLHF	TRBJ1-6	TRBV5-6	16
CASSRAGGGVSEAFF	TRBJ1-1	TRBV9	15
CASSVGLAGGETQYF	TRBJ2-5	TRBV9	15
CASSLGTSQDF	TRBJ2-3	TRBV5-4	11
CASNPGLARNEQFF	TRBJ2-1	TRBV21-1	14
CASIDPGQGNAGELFF	TRBJ2-2	TRBV19	16
CASSLQYGYTF	TRBJ1-2	TRBV7-9	11
CAWSPGLAGDQETQYF	TRBJ2-5	TRBV30	16
CASSQVSQAGNTEAFF	TRBJ1-1	TRBV14	16
CASSKGFQAADSPLHF	TRBJ1-6	TRBV19	16
CASGGNQPQHF	TRBJ1-5	TRBV9	11
CASSPIQQSNEQFF	TRBJ2-1	TRBV18	14